Following are 15 T cell receptor beta chains from one sample sequenced in a study of PD-1 blockade in classical Hodgkin lymphoma. Relapses following autologous stem cell transplantation were seen in all patients, with brentuximab vedotin exposure varying. TCRdb keeps only in-frame clones here, not all; method: immunoSEQ multiplex PCR. This table holds about 21,000 clones, around 68% found once. The sample was peripheral blood mononuclear cells (PBMCs), taken at baseline. Every receptor here comes from a human donor with classical Hodgkin lymphoma.

The CDR3 DNA reads TGCGCCAGCAGCACCACAGCCAGCACAGATACGCAGTATTTT. It yields the protein CASSTTASTDTQYF. V gene TRBV5-1 combines with J gene TRBJ2-3; D is undetermined. The CDR3 consists of 14 residues. Germline V gene lookup returns CDR1 SGHRS and CDR2 YFSETQ. The V gene lost 4 bases and the J gene lost 0 bases, with 9 bases spanning the gap.

The V and J genes are TRBV5-1 and TRBJ2-3, with TRBD2 identical over 13 bases. The CDR3 sequence is 16 residues long. V trimming: 4 bases; J trimming: 6 bases; junction bases outside the gene matches: 8. Germline V gives CDR1 SGHRS, CDR2 YFSETQ. CDR3 protein: CASSIRLAGGVDTQYF. CDR3 bases: TGCGCCAGCAGCATAAGACTAGCGGGAGGAGTCGATACGCAGTATTTT.

The chain joins TRBV11-2 to TRBJ2-4, with 8 bases matching TRBD2. The CDR3 runs 15 residues. From germline, CDR1 is SGHAT and CDR2 FQNNGV. V dropped 5 bases and J dropped 6; count of bases not matched to a gene: 9. CDR3 amino acids: CASSQGLGGGNIQYF. Written as DNA, the CDR3 is TGTGCCAGCAGCCAGGGACTAGGCGGGGGAAACATTCAGTACTTC.

V gene TRBV15 combines with J gene TRBJ2-1; D is perhaps TRBD2 (6 bases). The V gene's germline CDR1 is LNHNV and CDR2 YYDKDF (reference sequence). V lost 6 bases and J 0 bases, leaving 24 bases between the germline ends. This CDR3 region has 19 residues. The DNA for the CDR3 is TGTGCCACCAGTCCTGGTGGAGGGGATCTTTTTGACTCCTACAATGAGCAGTTCTTC. Protein sequence: CATSPGGGDLFDSYNEQFF.

This rearrangement joins TRBV28 to TRBJ2-7; 8 nucleotides align to TRBD1. The germline V gene encodes CDR1 MDHEN and CDR2 SYDVKM. Trimming took 3 bases from V and 5 from J; bases not matched to a gene: 9. CDR3 length: 15 amino acids. CDR3 nucleotides: TGTGCCAGCAGTTTCGGACAGGGACCTTTCCACGAGCAGTACTTC. As protein: CASSFGQGPFHEQYF.

This clone has only one observation. This chain uses TRBV7-2 with TRBJ2-7; 9 bases agree with TRBD2. CDR3 size: 15 residues. Germline CDR1 reads SGHTA; CDR2 reads FQGNSA. Losses at the gene ends were 1 base for V and 3 bases for J; bases not matched to a gene: 4. The CDR3 spells CASSLEAGGHYEQYF. The CDR3 DNA reads as TGTGCCAGCAGCTTAGAGGCGGGGGGGCACTACGAGCAGTACTTC.

The chain combines TRBV19 with TRBJ2-3; D gene uncertain. Looked up from germline, CDR1 is LNHDA and CDR2 is SQIVND (reference sequence). Deletions cut 7 bases from V and 2 bases from J, with 13 bases between. The CDR3 has 14 residues. The CDR3 sequence is CASKDPSLTDTQYF. As DNA, the CDR3 is TGTGCCAGTAAAGACCCTTCTCTCACAGATACGCAGTATTTT. Looking up the rest from reference TRBV19 and TRBJ2-3 gives the full variable domain: DGGITQSPKYLFRKEGQNVTLSCEQNLNHDAMYWYRQDPGQGLRLIYYSQIVNDFQKGDIAEGYSVSREKKESFPLTVTSAQKNPTAFYLCASKDPSLTDTQYFGPGTRLTVL.

In this sample, this clone turned up a few times. This rearrangement joins TRBV29-1 to TRBJ1-2; 7 bases agree with TRBD1. Germline V gene data show CDR1 as SQVTM and CDR2 as ANQGSEA. Unmatched junction bases numbered 8, after V lost 2 bases and J lost 5 bases. The CDR3 is 14 amino acids. CDR3 nucleotides: TGCAGCGTTGAAAGGGGGCTGGGAAGATATGGCTACACCTTC. Translating gives CSVERGLGRYGYTF.

This clone was detected only once. The V call is TRBV11-3, the J call TRBJ1-2; D might be TRBD1 (6 bases). Per the germline V gene, CDR1 is SGHNT and CDR2 is YENEEA. The CDR3 runs to 13 residues. With 3 bases removed from V and 7 bases from J, the gap between germline ends came to 12 bases. The CDR3 region is CASSFGGAGGYTF. The CDR3 DNA sequence: TGTGCCAGCAGCTTTGGGGGGGCTGGTGGCTACACCTTC.

This sequence joins TRBV28 and TRBJ1-1; TRBD1 is a possible D gene (6 bases). Trimming left V 6 bases short and J 4 bases short, with 15 bases between. CDR1 is MDHEN, CDR2 SYDVKM, per germline. The CDR3 consists of 14 residues. For the CDR3, the DNA is TGTGCCAGCAGATCTCCAGGGGAGGGCACTGAAGCTTTCTTT. The encoded protein is CASRSPGEGTEAFF. The full variable domain, in which reference TRBV28 and TRBJ1-1 provide the parts outside the CDR3, is DVKVTQSSRYLVKRTGEKVFLECVQDMDHENMFWYRQDPGLGLRLIYFSYDVKMKEKGDIPEGYSVSREKKERFSLILESASTNQTSMYLCASRSPGEGTEAFFGQGTRLTVV.

In the case of this clone: At one end the junction does not follow the germline gene, possibly because of a read error. The genes are TRBV10-3 and TRBJ1-1, with D perhaps TRBD1 (6 bases). CDR1 and CDR2 from the germline V gene are ENHRY and SYGVKD. The CDR3 contains 12 residues. The CDR3 nucleotides are TGTGCCATCAATGAGGGGGACACTGAAGCTTTCTTT. This gives the protein CAINEGDTEAFF.

The V call is TRBV25-1, the J call TRBJ1-2; perhaps TRBD1 as D (5 bases). V was pared by 1 base and J by 5 bases, with 11 bases between. This CDR3 spans 14 amino acids. Germline V gives CDR1 MGHDK, CDR2 SYGVNS. The CDR3 nucleotides read TGTGCCAGCAGTGAATCGGGACTGCTGTATGGCTACACCTTC. Its protein is CASSESGLLYGYTF.

The chain recombines TRBV9 with TRBJ2-1, with TRBD2 matching over 11 bases. Germline trimming cut 3 bases from V and 4 bases from J; bases unmatched to any gene: 3. CDR1 is SGDLS and CDR2 is YYNGEE in the germline V gene. This CDR3 spans 15 amino acids. In DNA, the CDR3 is TGTGCCAGCAGCGCGGGGACTAGCGGATACAATGAGCAGTTCTTC. Amino acids: CASSAGTSGYNEQFF. Filled out from reference TRBV9 and TRBJ2-1, the complete variable domain reads DSGVTQTPKHLITATGQRVTLRCSPRSGDLSVYWYQQSLDQGLQFLIQYYNGEERAKGNILERFSAQQFPDLHSELNLSSLELGDSALYFCASSAGTSGYNEQFFGPGTRLTVL.

This sequence joins TRBV30 and TRBJ2-7; 9 bases fit TRBD2. The V gene end was trimmed by 3 bases and the J gene end by 7 bases; junction bases not matched to a gene: 16. There are 16 residues in the CDR3. Germline V gene data show CDR1 as GTSNPN and CDR2 as SVGIG (reference sequence). The DNA of the CDR3 is TGTGCCTGGAGAAATAAACTAGCGGGCCTGTTTGGGGAGCAGTACTTC. Its protein product is CAWRNKLAGLFGEQYF.

The CDR3 nucleotides are TGTGCCAGCAGCGTAGGGGAGGGGCAAGAGACCCAGTACTTC. Amino acid sequence: CASSVGEGQETQYF. The rearrangement uses TRBV9 and TRBJ2-5; TRBD2 matches at 7 bases. The CDR3 loop spans 14 amino acids. Germline V gene sequence: CDR1 SGDLS, CDR2 YYNGEE. Trimming took 0 bases from V and 2 from J; bases not matched to a gene: 1.